This T cell receptor beta chain comes out of a study of T cells in Graves' hyperthyroidism and ophthalmopathy. Regarding the study as a whole: Blood samples included most of the expanded thyroid clonotypes exceeding 0.001.

The V gene's germline CDR1 is SGDLS and CDR2 YYNGEE. CDR3 length: 17 amino acids. J lost 2 bases, V lost 0 bases, and 11 bases had no gene match. Researchers took RNA transcripts and amplified the TCR beta CDR3 regions from them. An initial round of RT-PCR targeting the TCR CDR3 relied on the HTBI primer set. TCRdb reprocessed the multiplex PCR reads with MiXCR, giving one entry per CDR3 protein. The sample consists of approximately 740,000 distinct CDR3 sequences, less than 15% of them appearing once. This clonotype was counted at least ten times. The target antigen is unknown. The chain employs TRBV9 and TRBJ2-7; TRBD2 matches 7 bases. The specimen was blood. The clonotype comes from a woman aged 18-30 years with Graves' hyperthyroidism. CDR3 sequence: CASSVVTALADPYEQYF. The CDR3, as DNA: TGTGCCAGCAGCGTAGTAACCGCGCTAGCGGACCCCTACGAGCAGTACTTC.